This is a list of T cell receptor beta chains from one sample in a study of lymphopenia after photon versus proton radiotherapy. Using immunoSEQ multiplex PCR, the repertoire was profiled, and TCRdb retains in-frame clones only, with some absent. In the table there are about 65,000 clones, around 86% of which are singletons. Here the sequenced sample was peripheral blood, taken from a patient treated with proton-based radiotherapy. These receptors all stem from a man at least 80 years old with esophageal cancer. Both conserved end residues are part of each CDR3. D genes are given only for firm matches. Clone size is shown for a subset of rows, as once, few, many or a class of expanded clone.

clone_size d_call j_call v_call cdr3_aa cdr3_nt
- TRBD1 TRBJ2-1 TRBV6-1 CASSEWVQGTRTEQFF TGTGCCAGCAGTGAATGGGTACAGGGGACCCGCACTGAGCAGTTCTTC
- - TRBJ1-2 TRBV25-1 CASSVANYGYTF TGTGCCAGCAGTGTGGCTAACTATGGCTACACCTTC
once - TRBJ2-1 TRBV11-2 CAGSFAGQYNEQFF TGTGCCGGCAGCTTTGCAGGGCAGTACAATGAGCAGTTCTTC
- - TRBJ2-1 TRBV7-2 CASSFRDFGPGEQFF TGTGCCAGCAGCTTCAGGGACTTTGGGCCGGGTGAGCAGTTCTTC
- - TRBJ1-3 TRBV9 CASSHDWSSGNTIYF TGTGCCAGCAGCCACGACTGGAGCTCTGGAAACACCATATATTTT
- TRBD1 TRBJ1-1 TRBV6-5 CASSYTGDAEAFF TGTGCCAGCAGCTACACAGGGGACGCTGAAGCTTTCTTT
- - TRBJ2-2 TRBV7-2 CASSSLGTNTGELFF TGTGCCAGCAGCTCACTGGGGACGAACACCGGGGAGCTGTTTTTT
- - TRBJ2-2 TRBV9 CASSGHTGNTGELFF TGTGCCAGCAGCGGACATACAGGGAACACCGGGGAGCTGTTTTTT
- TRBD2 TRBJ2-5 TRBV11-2 CASSPLGGGTETQYF TGTGCCAGCAGCCCCCTTGGCGGGGGGACTGAGACCCAGTACTTC
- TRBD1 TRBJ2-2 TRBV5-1 CASRPGQGAGELFF TGCGCCAGCAGACCCGGGCAGGGGGCCGGGGAGCTGTTTTTT
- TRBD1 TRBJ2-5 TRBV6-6 CASSNQDRGQETQYF TGTGCCAGCAGTAACCAGGACAGGGGTCAAGAGACCCAGTACTTC
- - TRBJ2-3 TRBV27 CASSLYRETDTQYF TGTGCCAGCAGTTTATACAGGGAGACAGATACGCAGTATTTT
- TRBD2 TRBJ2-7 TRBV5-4 CASSFSGRALYEQYF TGTGCCAGCAGCTTCAGCGGGAGGGCCCTGTACGAGCAGTACTTC
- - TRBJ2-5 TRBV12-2 CAARGGETQYF TGTGCAGCCCGGGGGGGAGAGACCCAGTACTTC
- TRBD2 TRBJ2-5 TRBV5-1 CASSLAMGGKETQYF TGCGCCAGCAGCTTGGCTATGGGGGGGAAAGAGACCCAGTACTTC
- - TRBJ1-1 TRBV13 CASRYRMTEAFF TGTGCCAGCAGATACCGTATGACTGAAGCTTTCTTT
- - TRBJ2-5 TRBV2 CASSESGPETQYF TGTGCCAGCAGTGAGTCCGGTCCGGAGACCCAGTACTTC
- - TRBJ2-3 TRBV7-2 CASSLGHGRSTDTQYF TGTGCCAGCAGCTTAGGTCACGGACGGAGCACAGATACGCAGTATTTT
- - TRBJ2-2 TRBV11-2 CASSPRRRAGELFF TGTGCCAGCAGCCCAAGACGTAGGGCCGGGGAGCTGTTTTTT
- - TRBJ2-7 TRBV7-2 CASSLGGNSYEQYF TGTGCCAGCAGCTTAGGTGGTAACTCCTACGAGCAGTACTTC
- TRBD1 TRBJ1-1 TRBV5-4 CASSLGQDTEAFF TGTGCCAGCAGCTTAGGACAGGACACTGAAGCTTTCTTT
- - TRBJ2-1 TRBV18 CASSPETTKQFF TGTGCCAGCTCACCAGAGACTACCAAACAGTTCTTC
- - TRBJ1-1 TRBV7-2 CASSLRMNTEAFF TGTGCCAGCAGCTTAAGAATGAACACTGAAGCTTTCTTT
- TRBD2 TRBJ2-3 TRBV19 CASSKNRLAGGADTQYF TGTGCCAGTAGTAAAAACCGACTAGCGGGGGGCGCAGATACGCAGTATTTT
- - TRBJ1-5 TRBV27 CASSPQGGYQPQHF TGTGCCAGCAGTCCCCAAGGGGGGTATCAGCCCCAGCATTTT
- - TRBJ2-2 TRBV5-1 CASSLALYTGELFF TGCGCCAGCAGCTTGGCTCTCTACACCGGGGAGCTGTTTTTT
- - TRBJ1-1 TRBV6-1 CASRPRALRTEAFF TGTGCCAGCAGACCCAGGGCTTTGCGCACTGAAGCTTTCTTT
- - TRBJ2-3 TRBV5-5 CASSLDVGTDTQYF TGTGCCAGCAGCTTGGACGTGGGCACAGATACGCAGTATTTT
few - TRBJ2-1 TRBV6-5 CASRRGSLSREQFF TGTGCCAGCAGACGGGGTAGCCTCTCGAGGGAGCAGTTCTTC
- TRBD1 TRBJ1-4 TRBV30 CAWSDRGRDEKLFF TGTGCCTGGAGTGACAGGGGGCGGGATGAAAAACTGTTTTTT
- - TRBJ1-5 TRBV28 CASIVRSSGNQPQHF TGTGCCAGCATCGTGAGGAGTTCGGGCAATCAGCCCCAGCATTTT
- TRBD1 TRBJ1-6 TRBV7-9 CASRDSSYNSPLHF TGTGCCAGCCGGGACAGCTCCTATAATTCACCCCTCCACTTT
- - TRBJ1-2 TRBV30 CAWSVPMHYGYTF TGTGCCTGGAGTGTACCGATGCACTATGGCTACACCTTC